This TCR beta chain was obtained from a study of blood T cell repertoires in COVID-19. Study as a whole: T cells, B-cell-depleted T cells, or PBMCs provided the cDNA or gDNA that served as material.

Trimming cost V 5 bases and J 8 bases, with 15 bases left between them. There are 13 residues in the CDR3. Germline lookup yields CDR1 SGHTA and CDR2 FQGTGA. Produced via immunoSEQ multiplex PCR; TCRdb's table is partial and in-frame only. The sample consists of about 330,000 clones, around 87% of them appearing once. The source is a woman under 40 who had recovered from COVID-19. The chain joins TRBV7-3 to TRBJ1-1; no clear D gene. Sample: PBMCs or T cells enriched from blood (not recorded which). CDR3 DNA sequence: TGTGCCAGCAGCCTCAACCCGGGGTCCGAAGCTTTCTTT. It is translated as CASSLNPGSEAFF.